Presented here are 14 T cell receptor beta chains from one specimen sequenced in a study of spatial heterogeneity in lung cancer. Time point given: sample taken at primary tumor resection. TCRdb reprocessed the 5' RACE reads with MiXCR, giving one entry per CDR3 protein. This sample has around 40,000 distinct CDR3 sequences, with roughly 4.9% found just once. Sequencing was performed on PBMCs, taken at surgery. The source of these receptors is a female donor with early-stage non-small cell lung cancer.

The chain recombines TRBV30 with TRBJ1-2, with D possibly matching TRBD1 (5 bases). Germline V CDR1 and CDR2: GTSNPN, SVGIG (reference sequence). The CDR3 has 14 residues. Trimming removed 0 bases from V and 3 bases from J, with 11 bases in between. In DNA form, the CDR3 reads TGTGCCTGGAGTGTAACCGGGGCGCACTATGGCTACACCTTC. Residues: CAWSVTGAHYGYTF.

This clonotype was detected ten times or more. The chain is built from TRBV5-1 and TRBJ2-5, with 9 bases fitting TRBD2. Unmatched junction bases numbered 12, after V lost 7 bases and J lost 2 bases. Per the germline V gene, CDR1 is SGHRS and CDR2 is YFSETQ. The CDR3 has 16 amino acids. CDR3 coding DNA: TGCGCCAGCCAGAAGGCAACCGGACTAGCGCAAGAGACCCAGTACTTC. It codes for CASQKATGLAQETQYF.

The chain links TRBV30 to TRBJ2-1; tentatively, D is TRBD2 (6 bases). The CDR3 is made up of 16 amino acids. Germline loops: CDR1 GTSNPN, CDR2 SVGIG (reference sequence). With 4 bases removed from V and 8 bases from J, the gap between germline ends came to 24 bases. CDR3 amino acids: CAWIPKGGILRDEQFF. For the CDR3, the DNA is TGTGCCTGGATCCCCAAAGGCGGGATCCTTAGGGATGAGCAGTTCTTC.

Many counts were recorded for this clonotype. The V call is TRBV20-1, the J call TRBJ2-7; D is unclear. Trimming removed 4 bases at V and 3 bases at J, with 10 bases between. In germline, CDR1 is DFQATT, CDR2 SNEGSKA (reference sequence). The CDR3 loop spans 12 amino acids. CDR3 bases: TGCAGTGCTACGGACCCAAGCTACGAGCAGTACTTC. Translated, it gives CSATDPSYEQYF.

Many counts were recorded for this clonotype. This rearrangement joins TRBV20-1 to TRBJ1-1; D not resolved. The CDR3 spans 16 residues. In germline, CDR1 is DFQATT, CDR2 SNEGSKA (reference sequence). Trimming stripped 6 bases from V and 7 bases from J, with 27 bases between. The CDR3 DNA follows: TGCAGTGCCTCCTACCTCGGCGGGATTCTTCATAGTGAAGCTTTCTTT. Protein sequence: CSASYLGGILHSEAFF.

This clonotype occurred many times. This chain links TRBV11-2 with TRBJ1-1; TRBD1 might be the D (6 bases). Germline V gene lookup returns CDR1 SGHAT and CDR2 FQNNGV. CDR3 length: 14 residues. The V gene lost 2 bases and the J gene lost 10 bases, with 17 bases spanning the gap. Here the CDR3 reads CASSLQGKGRRAFF. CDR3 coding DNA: TGTGCCAGCAGCTTACAGGGGAAAGGCCGTAGAGCTTTCTTT.

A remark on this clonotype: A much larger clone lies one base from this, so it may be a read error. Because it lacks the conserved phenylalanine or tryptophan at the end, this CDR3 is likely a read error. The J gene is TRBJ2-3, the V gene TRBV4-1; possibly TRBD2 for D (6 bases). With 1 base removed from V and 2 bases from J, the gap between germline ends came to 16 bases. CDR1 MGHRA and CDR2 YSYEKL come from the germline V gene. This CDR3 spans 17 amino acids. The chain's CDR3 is CASSQVIGGNPTDTQYL. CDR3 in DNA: TGCGCCAGCAGCCAAGTCATAGGCGGGAACCCCACAGATACGCAGTATTTG.

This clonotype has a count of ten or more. The CDR3 reads CASSQDYQVKNIQYF. In DNA, the CDR3 is TGTGCCAGCAGCCAAGATTACCAGGTCAAAAACATTCAGTACTTC. This rearrangement joins TRBV4-2 to TRBJ2-4; D gene ambiguous. The CDR3 has 15 residues. Trimming took 0 bases from V and 3 from J, leaving 9 bases between them. Germline V gives CDR1 LGHNA, CDR2 YNFKEQ.

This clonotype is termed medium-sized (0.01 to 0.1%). CDR3: CAISESSQRLAKNIQYF. The CDR3 nucleotides are TGTGCCATCAGTGAGTCGTCACAGCGATTAGCCAAAAACATTCAGTACTTC. J is TRBJ2-4 and V is TRBV10-3; D remains ambiguous. V was trimmed by 0 bases and J by 0 bases, leaving 12 bases between them. Germline V gene data show CDR1 as ENHRY and CDR2 as SYGVKD. The CDR3 covers 17 residues.

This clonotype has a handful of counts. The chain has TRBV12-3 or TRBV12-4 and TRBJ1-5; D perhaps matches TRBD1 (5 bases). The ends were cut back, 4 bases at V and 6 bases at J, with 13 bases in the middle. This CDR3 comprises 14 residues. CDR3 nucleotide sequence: TGTGCCAGCAGTTCCCGGCGGGGCGGTCAGCCCCAGCATTTT. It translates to CASSSRRGGQPQHF.

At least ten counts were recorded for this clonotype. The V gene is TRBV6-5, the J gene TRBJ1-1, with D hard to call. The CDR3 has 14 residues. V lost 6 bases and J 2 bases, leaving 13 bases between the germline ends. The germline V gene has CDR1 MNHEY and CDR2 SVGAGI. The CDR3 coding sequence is TGTGCCAGCAGCCCTACCACTGATAACACTGAAGCTTTCTTT. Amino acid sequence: CASSPTTDNTEAFF.

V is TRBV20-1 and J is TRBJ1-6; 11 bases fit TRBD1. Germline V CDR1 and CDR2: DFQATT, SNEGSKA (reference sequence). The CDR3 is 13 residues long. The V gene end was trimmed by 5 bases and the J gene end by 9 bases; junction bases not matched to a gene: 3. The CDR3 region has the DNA TGCAGTGCTGCCGGGACAGGGGGTTCACCCCTCCACTTT. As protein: CSAAGTGGSPLHF.

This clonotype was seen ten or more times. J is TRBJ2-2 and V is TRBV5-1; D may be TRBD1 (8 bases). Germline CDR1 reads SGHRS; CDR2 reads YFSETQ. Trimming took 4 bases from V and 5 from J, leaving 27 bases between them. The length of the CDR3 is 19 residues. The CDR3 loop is CASSIRATGEGSWTGELFF. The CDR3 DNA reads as TGCGCCAGCAGCATACGAGCGACAGGGGAGGGTTCCTGGACCGGGGAGCTGTTTTTT.

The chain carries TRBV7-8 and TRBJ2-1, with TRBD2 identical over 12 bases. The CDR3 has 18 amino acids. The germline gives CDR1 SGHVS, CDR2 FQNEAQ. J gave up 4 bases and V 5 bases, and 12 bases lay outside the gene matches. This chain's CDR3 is CASSPRTASGGGYNEQFF. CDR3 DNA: TGTGCCAGCAGCCCCAGGACAGCTAGCGGGGGGGGATACAATGAGCAGTTCTTC. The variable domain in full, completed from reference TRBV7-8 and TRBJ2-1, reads GAGVSQSPRYKVAKRGQDVALRCDPISGHVSLFWYQQALGQGPEFLTYFQNEAQLDKSGLPSDRFFAERPEGSVSTLKIQRTQQEDSAVYLCASSPRTASGGGYNEQFFGPGTRLTVL.